This TCR beta chain was profiled in a study of CXCR3-negative and CXCR3-positive naive CD8 T cells. Each TRB cDNA library was prepared by 5' RACE (with UMI labels). Reprocessing the 5' RACE reads, TCRdb reports a single entry for every CDR3 protein and omits DNA. Listed are under 60,000 distinct CDR3 sequences; around 0.58% falls within the top ten. Whole-study results and caveats: Naive CXCR3-positive and CXCR3-negative cells shared TRBV-TRBJ usage; memory cells diverged. CXCR3-positive naive cells had more hydrophobic TRB CDR3s than CXCR3-negative naive cells. Naive subsets were similarly diverse, while memory CD8+ repertoires were much less diverse.

The CDR3 loop spans 15 amino acids. The germline V gene has CDR1 MDHEN and CDR2 SYDVKM. Subsets of CD8+ T cells were each sorted in triplicate at approximately 270,000 cells apiece. Naive CD8+ T cells were CD45RO-CCR7+CD27+CD95-. A word on this clonotype: Antigen unknown.

This clonotype was sampled from a human donor in good health. Some clones in this sample may be carry-over from other donors' samples. Sequenced material: naive CXCR3+ CD8+ T cells from blood. Subset denoted: CD45RO-CCR7+CD27+CD95- naive CD8+ T cells expressing CXCR3 (TNR3+). The V call is TRBV28, the J call TRBJ2-3; TCRdb returns TRBD2, unconfirmable since there is no DNA. The CDR3 spells CASSLTSGGTDTQYF.